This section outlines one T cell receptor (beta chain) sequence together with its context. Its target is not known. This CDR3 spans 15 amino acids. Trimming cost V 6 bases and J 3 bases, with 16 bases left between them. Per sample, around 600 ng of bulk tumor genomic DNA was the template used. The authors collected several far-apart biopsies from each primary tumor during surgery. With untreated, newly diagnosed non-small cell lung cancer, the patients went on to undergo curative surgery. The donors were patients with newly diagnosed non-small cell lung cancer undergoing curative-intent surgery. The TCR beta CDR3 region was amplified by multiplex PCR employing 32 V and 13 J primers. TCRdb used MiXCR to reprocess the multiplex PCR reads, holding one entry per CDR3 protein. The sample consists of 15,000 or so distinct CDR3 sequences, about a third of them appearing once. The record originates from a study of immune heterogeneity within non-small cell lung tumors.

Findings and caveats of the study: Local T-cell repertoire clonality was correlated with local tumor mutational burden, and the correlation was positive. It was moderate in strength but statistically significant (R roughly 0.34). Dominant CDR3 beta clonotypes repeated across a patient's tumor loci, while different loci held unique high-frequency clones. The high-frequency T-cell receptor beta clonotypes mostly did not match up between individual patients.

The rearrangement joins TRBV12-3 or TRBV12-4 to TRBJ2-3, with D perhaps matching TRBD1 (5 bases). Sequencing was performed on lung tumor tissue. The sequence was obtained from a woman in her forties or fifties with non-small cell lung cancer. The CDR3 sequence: CASSSQGFGTDTQYF. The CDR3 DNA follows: TGTGCCAGCAGCTCTCAGGGTTTTGGAACAGATACGCAGTATTTT.